This T cell receptor (beta chain) was sequenced during a study of T cell repertoires and HLA-DP antigens. Whole-study results and caveats: The CD4+ repertoire was not split into naive and memory.

Sequencing was performed with immunoSEQ multiplex PCR; in TCRdb, only in-frame clones are kept and a portion is missing. The sample has 65,000 to 95,000 clones; about four fifths are singletons. Only one count was recorded for this clone. No antigen is known for it. J was trimmed by 3 bases and V by 7 bases; bases with no gene match: 3. Germline V lookup: CDR1 SQVTM, CDR2 ANQGSEA. The CDR3 spans 12 residues. The sequence was collected from a man aged 60-69 years in good health and CMV-seronegative. The gene calls are TRBV29-1 and TRBJ1-5; 7 bases fit TRBD1. The sample taken for sequencing was CD4+ T cells from PBMCs. CDR3: CSGGQVNQPQHF. CDR3 coding DNA: TGCAGCGGAGGACAGGTCAATCAGCCCCAGCATTTT.